This section outlines one TCR beta chain sequence together with its context. Its binding antigen is unknown. No base quality information exists; no much larger clone differs at one position. This specimen includes other DNA sequences encoding the same CDR3. The library was generated by the immunoSEQ multiplex PCR assay. As stored in TCRdb, this immuneACCESS dataset retains in-frame rearrangements with V and J assigned. A fraction of the clones does not appear; measured against another copy, unresolved V genes explain less than half of the discrepancy, and the remainder lacks a known reason. The sample table holds about 5,400 clones, of which around 89% were seen once. The top ten hold 1.9% of the sample. The sample belongs to a study of chemoradiotherapy in HPV16-positive cancers (dated by TCRdb to 2022 to 2024). Some background on the complete study: Candidate HPV-specific T-cell clones and common TCR motifs were defined by functional T-cell assays performed on cells from a couple of HPV16-positive patients. The study asked whether T-cell immunity to the HPV oncoproteins E6 and E7 changes during chemoradiotherapy and whether this immunity affects survival. The candidate HPV-specific TCRs and motifs were then tracked in TCR repertoires from 86 patients with HPV-related cancers. General conclusions and limits of the study: In HPV16-positive patients, expansion of HPV-responsive T cells during chemoradiotherapy was associated with improved recurrence-free survival. Expansion of candidate HPV-specific clones and E7-related TCR motifs was observed in the tumor microenvironment during treatment, whereas no such expansion was observed for non-HPV-specific T cells. The functional definition of HPV-specific T cells was derived from only a couple of HPV16-positive patients, and the survival association was reported for HPV16-positive patients.

The CDR3 has 14 amino acids, counting the end cysteine and phenylalanine. Only the CDR3 DNA is retained, 42 bases long and in frame from the first base. The V and J ends are trimmed by 3 bases and 4 bases, leaving 12 bases between them. Based on the germline V gene, the CDR1 and CDR2 sequences are KGHSH and LQKENI. Repertoires were sampled repeatedly over the course of chemoradiotherapy, so clonal expansion could be followed in the tumor microenvironment. This specimen was blood, taken from a patient who underwent chemoradiotherapy. The clonotype comes from a human donor with HPV-associated anogenital cancer. The rearranged segments are TRBV18 and TRBJ1-2; D gene: possibly TRBD1, on 5 matching bases. The DNA is as follows: TGTGCCAGCTCACCCACTGGGGCTTTCTATGGCTACACCTTC. Its protein reads: CASSPTGAFYGYTF.